This is a list of T cell receptor beta chains from one sample in a study of T cells in Graves' hyperthyroidism and ophthalmopathy. Each CDR3 protein gets one entry after TCRdb re-called the multiplex PCR reads with MiXCR. Among nearly 750,000 distinct CDR3 sequences, 35% were seen once, and the ten largest hold approximately 31%. Sequenced sample: blood. These receptors were obtained from a woman in her forties with Graves' hyperthyroidism. The CDR3 runs from the conserved cysteine through the conserved F or W. The D gene is left open where the match is weak. Size values are once, few and many counts, or a class for expanded clones, and some rows have none.

size | D | J | V | DNA | CDR3
. | TRBD1 | TRBJ1-1 | TRBV10-2 | TGTGCCAGCAGTTTACGTCGACAGGGGGGGACTGAAGCTTTCTTT | CASSLRRQGGTEAFF
. | . | TRBJ2-2 | TRBV20-1 | TGCAGTGCTAGAGATAGAAGCGGGGAGCTGTTTTTT | CSARDRSGELFF
once | TRBD1 | TRBJ1-2 | TRBV7-9 | TGTGCCAGCAGCTCACCACAGGGACAGGGATATGGCTACACCTTC | CASSSPQGQGYGYTF
. | . | TRBJ1-6 | TRBV7-9 | TGTGCCAGCAGCTTAGGAAGGGTCAGTGGGTCACCCCTCCACTTT | CASSLGRVSGSPLHF
. | . | TRBJ1-6 | TRBV7-2 | TGCGCCAGCAGCTTAGGAGGGGCTCGTCCACCCCTCCACTTT | CASSLGGARPPLHF
. | TRBD1 | TRBJ2-7 | TRBV7-3 | TGTGCCAGCAGCAGCGGGGACAGGGCCTCCTACGAGCAGTACTTC | CASSSGDRASYEQYF
. | . | TRBJ2-7 | TRBV7-9 | TGTGCCAGCAGTATGACAGCGAGCTTTACCTACGAGCAGTACTTC | CASSMTASFTYEQYF
many | . | TRBJ1-5 | TRBV12-3/TRBV12-4 | TGTGCCAGCAGTTTAGGAACAGGGACTCAGCCCCAGCATTTT | CASSLGTGTQPQHF
many | . | TRBJ1-1 | TRBV6-5 | TGTGCCAGCAGGGAACAGGCTAACACTGAAGCTTTCTTT | CASREQANTEAFF
. | . | TRBJ1-1 | TRBV15 | TGTGCCACCAGCAGTGCGGTAATGAACACTGAAGCTTTCTTT | CATSSAVMNTEAFF
many | . | TRBJ2-5 | TRBV7-2 | TGTGCCAGCAGCTTCCGGGTTCTACAAGAGACCCAGTACTTC | CASSFRVLQETQYF
many | . | TRBJ1-6 | TRBV6-5 | TGTGCCAGCAGGCCGGGGCACTATAATTCACCCCTCCACTTT | CASRPGHYNSPLHF
many | . | TRBJ2-6 | TRBV10-3 | TGTGCCATCAGTGAGGGTAAGGGAGCTGGGGCCAACGTCCTGACTTTC | CAISEGKGAGANVLTF
once | TRBD2 | TRBJ2-5 | TRBV20-1 | TGCAGTGCCAGGCCCACCCAGCGGGGGCCCGAATTCCAAGAGACCCAGTACTTC | CSARPTQRGPEFQETQYF
many | . | TRBJ2-7 | TRBV9 | TGTGCCAGCAGCGCCCACAGGGAGCAGTACTTC | CASSAHREQYF
many | . | TRBJ1-2 | TRBV29-1 | TGCAGCGCCCCACCTCCGGGGGGCAACTATGGCTACACCTTC | CSAPPPGGNYGYTF
many | . | TRBJ2-3 | TRBV29-1 | TGCAGCGTCCCCGGGTTAGGGGGGAGCACAGATACGCAGTATTTT | CSVPGLGGSTDTQYF
many | . | TRBJ2-2 | TRBV10-3 | TGTGCCATCAGGAAGGACAGCACCGGGGAGCTGTTTTTT | CAIRKDSTGELFF
. | . | TRBJ2-2 | TRBV10-3 | TGTGCCATCAGTGAGGGTGGGAGAGCCAACACCGGGGAGCTGTTTTTT | CAISEGGRANTGELFF
. | TRBD1 | TRBJ2-2 | TRBV10-3 | TGTGCCATCAGACCGGGACAGGGTTTGAGTGACACCGGGGAGCTGTTTTTT | CAIRPGQGLSDTGELFF
many | . | TRBJ1-5 | TRBV10-3 | TGTGCCATCAGCTCTGACGGAGAATATCAGCCCCAGCATTTT | CAISSDGEYQPQHF
. | TRBD1 | TRBJ1-4 | TRBV28 | TGTGCCAGCAGTATTCCCCCGGGACAGGGCGAAAAACTGTTTTTT | CASSIPPGQGEKLFF
. | . | TRBJ2-1 | TRBV20-1 | TGCAGTGCTACTGGAAATTCTATGAATGAGCAGTTCTTC | CSATGNSMNEQFF
few | . | TRBJ1-2 | TRBV6-5 | TGTGCCAGCAGCCAAAATCGGGACTATGGCTACACCTTC | CASSQNRDYGYTF
. | TRBD1 | TRBJ1-2 | TRBV28 | TGTGCCAGCAGTTCAATAGACAGGGAGGATGATGGCTACACCTTC | CASSSIDREDDGYTF